These T cell receptor beta chains were read from a single sample in a study of cytomegalovirus exposure and HLA in healthy donors. The method was immunoSEQ multiplex PCR; TCRdb's version includes in-frame clones alone and lacks a portion of them. The repertoire holds hundreds of thousands of clones, with roughly 84% as singletons. The specimen sequenced was PBMCs. The receptors derive from a man younger than 30 in good health and CMV-seropositive. Both conserved end residues are part of each CDR3. D genes are given only for firm matches. Only some rows state a clone size, as once, few, many or a class for expanded clones.

TRBV6-6,NA,TRBJ1-5,TRBD1,TGTGCCGGTGGACAGGGGGGTAGCAATCAGCCCCAGCATTTT,CAGGQGGSNQPQHF
TRBV5-6,NA,TRBJ2-7,NA,TGTGCCAGCAGCTTGGTCAGGGATCAGAACGAGCAGTACTTC,CASSLVRDQNEQYF
TRBV15,NA,TRBJ2-7,NA,TGTGCCACCAGCAGAGATGAGGTATACGAGCAGTACTTC,CATSRDEVYEQYF
TRBV4-1,once,TRBJ1-5,TRBD1,TGCGCCAGCAGCCAAGATCCCACAGGGGGTCTTCAGCCCCAGCATTTT,CASSQDPTGGLQPQHF
TRBV7-8,NA,TRBJ2-7,TRBD1,TGTGCCAGCAGTATAAGTAGGGGGACAGGGGGCTACGAGCAGTACTTC,CASSISRGTGGYEQYF
TRBV6-5,once,TRBJ2-5,TRBD2,TGTGCCAGCAGTTATAGCGGGAGACGAGAGACCCAGTACTTC,CASSYSGRRETQYF
TRBV4-1,NA,TRBJ1-5,NA,TGCGCCAGCAGCTTCCGCTTGATCGAAGTCGGTCAGCCCCAGCATTTT,CASSFRLIEVGQPQHF
TRBV6-1,NA,TRBJ1-4,NA,TGTGCCAGCAGTTTACATGAGGTTGGTGAAAAACTGTTTTTT,CASSLHEVGEKLFF
TRBV7-6,NA,TRBJ2-2,NA,TGTGCCAGCAGCCCCCTCCCTGGGACCGGGGAGCTGTTTTTT,CASSPLPGTGELFF
TRBV18,NA,TRBJ1-3,NA,TGTGCCAGCTCACCCCGGGGAAACACCATATATTTT,CASSPRGNTIYF
TRBV5-1,NA,TRBJ1-4,TRBD1,TGCGCCAGCAGCCACGGACAGGGGGCAACTAATGAAAAACTGTTTTTT,CASSHGQGATNEKLFF
TRBV27,NA,TRBJ1-5,NA,TGTGCCAGCAGTTTATTCCCAAGCGCCAATCAGCCCCAGCATTTT,CASSLFPSANQPQHF
TRBV5-1,NA,TRBJ2-3,NA,TGCGCCAGCAGCTTGATTTCGGGGGATACGCAGTATTTT,CASSLISGDTQYF
TRBV2,NA,TRBJ2-1,TRBD2,TGTGCCAGCAGTGAGATAGGGACTAGCGCGCACAATGAGCAGTTCTTC,CASSEIGTSAHNEQFF
TRBV23-1,NA,TRBJ1-2,NA,TGCGCCAGCAGTCCTAGGAGACAGGTGACCTATGGCTACACCTTC,CASSPRRQVTYGYTF
TRBV9,NA,TRBJ2-1,NA,TGTGCCAGCAGCGCGGACGGTAATGAGCAGTTCTTC,CASSADGNEQFF
TRBV19,NA,TRBJ1-1,TRBD1,TGTGCCAGTAGTGGGGGGACAGGGAACACTGAAGCTTTCTTT,CASSGGTGNTEAFF
TRBV12-5,few,TRBJ1-2,NA,TGTGCTAGTGGACACGTACAGGGCGCTTTTGGCTATGGCTACACCTTC,CASGHVQGAFGYGYTF
TRBV5-1,NA,TRBJ2-7,NA,TGCGCCAGCAGCTTAGGAGGGACCTACGAGCAGTACTTC,CASSLGGTYEQYF
TRBV6-4,NA,TRBJ1-2,NA,TGTGCCAGCAGCCCGGCGCAAGGCTATGGCTACACCTTC,CASSPAQGYGYTF
TRBV27,once,TRBJ2-7,NA,TGTGCCAGCAGTTTGGGGAGTGCCTACGAGCAGTACTTC,CASSLGSAYEQYF
TRBV7-6,once,TRBJ2-5,TRBD1,TGTGCCAGCAGCTTAGCCCGGACAGGGCGGGAGACCCAGTACTTC,CASSLARTGRETQYF
TRBV11-2,NA,TRBJ2-7,NA,TGTGCCAGCAGCAAACCTTACGAGCAGTACTTC,CASSKPYEQYF
TRBV9,few,TRBJ2-3,NA,TGTGCCAGCAGCCCCATGAGCGGGAGCACAGATACGCAGTATTTT,CASSPMSGSTDTQYF
TRBV7-9,NA,TRBJ2-1,NA,TGTGCCAGCAGCCCGCGACTCCCCGCAGAGCAGTTCTTC,CASSPRLPAEQFF
TRBV18,NA,TRBJ2-3,TRBD1,TGTGCCAGCTCGGGGGGACAGGGAGTGAACGCAGATACGCAGTATTTT,CASSGGQGVNADTQYF
TRBV6-6,NA,TRBJ2-7,TRBD2,TGTGCCAGCAGTAGGACTAGCGGACCCTACGAGCAGTACTTC,CASSRTSGPYEQYF
TRBV30,NA,TRBJ1-5,NA,TGTGCCTGGAGTGTTATGAGCAATCAGCCCCAGCATTTT,CAWSVMSNQPQHF
TRBV6-6,NA,TRBJ1-1,TRBD1,TGTGCCAGCAGTCCGCGACAGGGGGTCTCTAGTCGTGCTTTCTTT,CASSPRQGVSSRAFF
TRBV7-6,once,TRBJ2-7,NA,TGTGCCAGCAGCTTAGGGGTCTCCTCGGAGCAGTACTTC,CASSLGVSSEQYF
TRBV6-5,NA,TRBJ2-5,TRBD1,TGTGCCAGCAGTGCAACAGGGGGCGCGAGGGAGACCCAGTACTTC,CASSATGGARETQYF
TRBV4-1,NA,TRBJ2-1,TRBD2,TGCGCCAGCATGACTAGCCCGCTAACCTACAATGAGCAGTTCTTC,CASMTSPLTYNEQFF
TRBV7-9,NA,TRBJ2-3,TRBD2,TGTGCCAGCAGCCAGACTAGCGGGAGGAGGACAGATACGCAGTATTTT,CASSQTSGRRTDTQYF
TRBV10-3,NA,TRBJ1-1,NA,TGTGCCATCAGTGGGCAAGACTCGGGTACGAACACTGAAGCTTTCTTT,CAISGQDSGTNTEAFF
TRBV5-1,NA,TRBJ2-2,TRBD1,TGCGCCAGCAGCTTTTCGGACAGGGGAGGAACCGGGGAGCTGTTTTTT,CASSFSDRGGTGELFF
TRBV29-1,NA,TRBJ2-7,NA,TGCAGCGGGGGGACGGCGTACGAGCAGTACTTC,CSGGTAYEQYF
TRBV5-1,few,TRBJ2-7,TRBD1,TGCGCCAGCAGCTTTACAGGGGAGACCATTTACGAGCAGTACTTC,CASSFTGETIYEQYF
TRBV9,NA,TRBJ1-1,NA,TGTGCCAGCAGCGCTGGGGTTGGGCAGGGAGGGACTGAAGCTTTCTTT,CASSAGVGQGGTEAFF
TRBV5-1,NA,TRBJ2-7,NA,TGCGCCAGCAGCTTGGAGGGTTCCTCCTACGAGCAGTACTTC,CASSLEGSSYEQYF
TRBV5-1,NA,TRBJ1-2,TRBD1,TGCGCCAGCAGCACAGGGGGTGAGGGCTACACCTTC,CASSTGGEGYTF
TRBV28,NA,TRBJ2-2,NA,TGTGCCAGCAGTTTAAGAGACACCGGGGAGCTGTTTTTT,CASSLRDTGELFF
TRBV2,NA,TRBJ2-7,TRBD1,TGTGCCAGCAGCGGACAGGGAATCCACGAGCAGTACTTC,CASSGQGIHEQYF
TRBV5-4,NA,TRBJ2-7,NA,TGTGCCAGCAGCCAGCGAAACCGGGACGAGCAGTACTTC,CASSQRNRDEQYF
TRBV5-1,once,TRBJ2-1,TRBD2,TGCGCCAGCAGCCCCCCCCTAGCGGGCTCCTACAATGAGCAGTTCTTC,CASSPPLAGSYNEQFF
TRBV28,NA,TRBJ1-2,NA,TGTGCCAGCAGTTTAAATACCCCCAACTATGGCTACACCTTC,CASSLNTPNYGYTF
TRBV5-4,few,TRBJ2-1,TRBD2,TGTGCCGGGGGGACTAGCGGGATCCACAATGAGCAGTTCTTC,CAGGTSGIHNEQFF
TRBV6-1,NA,TRBJ2-1,TRBD1,TGTGCCAGCAGTGAGGACAGGGGAGGCTACAATGAGCAGTTCTTC,CASSEDRGGYNEQFF
TRBV27,NA,TRBJ2-7,TRBD2,TGTGCCAGCAGTTTCACCCGGGGGGGCTACGAGCAGTACTTC,CASSFTRGGYEQYF
TRBV6-1,NA,TRBJ2-7,NA,TGTGCCAGCAGTGAAGTTGGTGAGCAGTACTTC,CASSEVGEQYF
TRBV27,NA,TRBJ2-7,NA,TGTGCCAGCAGTTTGGACAGCTCCTACGAGCAGTACTTC,CASSLDSSYEQYF
TRBV6-1,NA,TRBJ2-5,NA,TGTGCCAGCAGTGGGGGGCGCTGGACCCAGTACTTC,CASSGGRWTQYF
TRBV7-7,NA,TRBJ2-7,NA,TGTGCCAGCAGCTCGGGACCAACAACCTACGAGCAGTACTTC,CASSSGPTTYEQYF
TRBV29-1,NA,TRBJ2-4,TRBD1,TGCAGCGTTGAAGGGGGGACAGGTTCAGCCAAAAACATTCAGTACTTC,CSVEGGTGSAKNIQYF
TRBV10-2,NA,TRBJ2-5,NA,TGCGCCAGCAGACAGTGGGAGACCCAGTACTTC,CASRQWETQYF
TRBV29-1,NA,TRBJ1-1,TRBD1,TGCAGCGTTTCCCGGGGACAGGGGAACACTGAAGCTTTCTTT,CSVSRGQGNTEAFF